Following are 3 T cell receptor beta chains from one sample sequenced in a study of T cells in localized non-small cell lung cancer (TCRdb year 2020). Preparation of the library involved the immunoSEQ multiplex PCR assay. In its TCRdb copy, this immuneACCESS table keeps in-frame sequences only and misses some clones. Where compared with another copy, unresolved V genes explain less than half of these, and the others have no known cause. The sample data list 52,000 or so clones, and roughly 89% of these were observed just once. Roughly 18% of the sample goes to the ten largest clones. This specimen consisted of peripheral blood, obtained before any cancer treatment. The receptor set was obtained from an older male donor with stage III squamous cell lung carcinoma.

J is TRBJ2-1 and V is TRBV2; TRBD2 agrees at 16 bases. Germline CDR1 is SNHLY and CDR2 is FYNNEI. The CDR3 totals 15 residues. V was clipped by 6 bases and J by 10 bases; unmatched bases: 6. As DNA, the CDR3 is TGTGCCAGCAGCCCTCCGGGACTAGCGGGAGGGGAGCAGTTCTTC. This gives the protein CASSPPGLAGGEQFF.

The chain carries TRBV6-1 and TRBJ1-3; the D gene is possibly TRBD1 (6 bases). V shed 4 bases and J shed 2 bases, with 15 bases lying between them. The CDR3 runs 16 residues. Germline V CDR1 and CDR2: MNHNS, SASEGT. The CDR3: CASSAPGQRTGNTIYF. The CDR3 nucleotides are TGTGCCAGCAGTGCCCCGGGACAACGTACTGGAAACACCATATATTTT.

The DNA of the CDR3 is TGTGCCAGCACTAGGAGGACAGGGTCCCAAGAGACCCAGTACTTC. Protein product: CASTRRTGSQETQYF. This rearrangement joins TRBV5-4 to TRBJ2-5, with 8 bases identical to TRBD1. Trimming at V came to 6 bases and at J to 1 base, leaving 8 bases not matched to a gene. The CDR3 runs 15 residues. In germline, CDR1 is SGHNT, CDR2 YYREEE (reference sequence).